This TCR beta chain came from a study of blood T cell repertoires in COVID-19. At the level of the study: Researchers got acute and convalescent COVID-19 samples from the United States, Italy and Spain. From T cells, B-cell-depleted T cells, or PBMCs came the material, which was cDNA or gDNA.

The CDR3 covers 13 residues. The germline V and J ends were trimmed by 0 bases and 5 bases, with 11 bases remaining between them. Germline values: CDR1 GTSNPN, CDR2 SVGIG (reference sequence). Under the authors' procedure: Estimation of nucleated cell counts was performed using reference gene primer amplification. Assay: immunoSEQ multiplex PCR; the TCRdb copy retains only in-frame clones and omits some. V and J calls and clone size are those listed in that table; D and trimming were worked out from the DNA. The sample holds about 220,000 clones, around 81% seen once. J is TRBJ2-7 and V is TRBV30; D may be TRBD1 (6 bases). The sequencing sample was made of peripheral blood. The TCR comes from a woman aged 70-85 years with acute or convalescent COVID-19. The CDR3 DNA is TGTGCCTGGAGTGTCCTACAGGGAAACGAGCAGTACTTC. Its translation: CAWSVLQGNEQYF.